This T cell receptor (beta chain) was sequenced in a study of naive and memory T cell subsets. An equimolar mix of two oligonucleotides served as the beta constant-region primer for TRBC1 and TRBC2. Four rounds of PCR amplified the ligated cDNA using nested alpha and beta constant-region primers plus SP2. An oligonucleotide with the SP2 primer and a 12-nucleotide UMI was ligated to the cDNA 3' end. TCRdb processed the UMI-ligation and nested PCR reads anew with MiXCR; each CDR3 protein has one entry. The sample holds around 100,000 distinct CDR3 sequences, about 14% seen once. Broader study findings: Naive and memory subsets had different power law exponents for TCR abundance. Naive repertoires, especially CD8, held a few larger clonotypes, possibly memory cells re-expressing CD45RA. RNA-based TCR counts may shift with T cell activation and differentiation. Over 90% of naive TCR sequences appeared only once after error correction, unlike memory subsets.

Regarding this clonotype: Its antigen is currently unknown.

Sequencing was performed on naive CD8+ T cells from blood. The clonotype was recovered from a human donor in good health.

The DNA of the CDR3 is TGTGCCAGCAGCCAAGCATCGGGACTACTCACAGATACGCAGTATTTT. This translates into CASSQASGLLTDTQYF. J is TRBJ2-3 and V is TRBV14; TRBD2 agrees at 7 bases. The CDR3 is 16 residues long. The V segment lost 1 base and the J segment 2 bases; nucleotides outside the gene matches: 6. Germline V gene sequence: CDR1 SGHDN, CDR2 FVKESK.